The sequence of this T cell receptor beta chain was determined in a study of cytomegalovirus exposure and HLA in healthy donors. Whole-study findings and limits: Cytomegalovirus-associated TCR beta chains were listed, numbering 164. Prediction of most subjects' HLA-A and HLA-B alleles by TCR beta sequences was reportedly accurate.

PCR employed 60 Vbeta and 13 Jbeta primers. Generated by immunoSEQ multiplex PCR, the TCRdb table keeps only in-frame clones and is missing some. The table includes more than 150,000 clones, about 84% detected once. CDR3 length: 15 amino acids. Germline-derived CDR1 and CDR2 are MNHEY and SVGAGI. V lost 5 bases, J lost 2 bases, and 6 bases stayed unmatched. This clone showed up just once. What it recognizes is unknown. The TCR comes from a man between 45 and 60 years old in good health and CMV-seropositive. Source material: PBMCs. The rearrangement links TRBV6-5 to TRBJ1-2; TRBD1 matches at 9 bases. CDR3 loop: CASSRSGTGNYGYTF. The DNA of the CDR3 is TGTGCCAGCAGTAGATCCGGGACAGGGAACTATGGCTACACCTTC.